Shown below are 14 T cell receptor beta chains from a single sample sequenced in a study of T cells in Graves' hyperthyroidism and ophthalmopathy. Amplification yielded TCR beta CDR3 regions, with RNA transcripts as the source. The HTBI primer set was used in a first-round RT-PCR of the TCR CDR3. TCRdb ran MiXCR on the multiplex PCR reads and lists one entry per CDR3 protein. The table has fewer than 800,000 distinct CDR3 sequences, about 15% seen once. The sample consisted of blood. The receptors were sampled from a man younger than 35 with Graves' hyperthyroidism.

In its sample, this clonotype was seen many times. V is TRBV3-1 and J is TRBJ2-7; TRBD2 might be the D (6 bases). Looked up from germline, CDR1 is LGHDT and CDR2 is YNNKEL (reference sequence). Trimming shortened V by 2 bases and J by 5 bases, and 13 bases separated the two germline ends. CDR3 length equals 14 residues. The CDR3 sequence: CASSQMAGRNEQYF. The CDR3 coding sequence is TGTGCCAGCAGCCAAATGGCGGGACGGAACGAGCAGTACTTC.

The chain couples TRBV5-8 to TRBJ2-3, with TRBD2 identical over 11 bases. The length of the CDR3 is 17 residues. The germline V gene has CDR1 SGHTS and CDR2 YDEGEE. J was trimmed by 4 bases and V by 3 bases; bases with no gene match: 10. The chain's CDR3 is CASSWGILAGVSDTQYF. In DNA form, the CDR3 reads TGTGCCAGCAGCTGGGGTATACTAGCGGGAGTCTCAGATACGCAGTATTTT.

This clonotype came up many times. The chain has TRBV2 and TRBJ2-1; no reliable D call. This CDR3 is 16 amino acids long. V shed 5 bases and J shed 2 bases, with 16 bases lying between them. Per the germline V gene, CDR1 is SNHLY and CDR2 is FYNNEI. CDR3 nucleotide sequence: TGTGCCAGCAGTAACCGCCCGGAAGTAGCCTACAATGAGCAGTTCTTC. It specifies CASSNRPEVAYNEQFF. The variable domain in full, with the rest retrieved from reference TRBV2 and TRBJ2-1, is EPEVTQTPSHQVTQMGQEVILRCVPISNHLYFYWYRQILGQKVEFLVSFYNNEISEKSEIFDDQFSVERPDGSNFTLKIRSTKLEDSAMYFCASSNRPEVAYNEQFFGPGTRLTVL.

Ten or more counts support this clonotype. This sequence joins TRBV7-2 and TRBJ1-5; perhaps TRBD1 as D (5 bases). CDR1 and CDR2 (germline): SGHTA, FQGNSA. Trimming cost V 3 bases and J 4 bases, with 10 bases left between them. The CDR3 covers 14 residues. CDR3 residues: CASSFGGKNQPQHF. CDR3 nucleotides: TGTGCCAGCAGCTTCGGGGGGAAGAATCAGCCCCAGCATTTT.

The chain combines TRBV7-9 with TRBJ2-7; D is perhaps TRBD1 or TRBD2 (5 bases each). The CDR3 contains 15 residues. Trimming left V 3 bases short and J 4 bases short, with 16 bases between. The germline gives CDR1 SEHNR, CDR2 FQNEAQ (reference sequence). The CDR3 reads CASSFGGGRRYEQYF. Written as DNA, the CDR3 is TGTGCCAGCAGCTTTGGTGGGGGTAGACGGTACGAGCAGTACTTC. The complete variable domain, with remaining parts taken from reference TRBV7-9 and TRBJ2-7, reads DTGVSQNPRHKITKRGQNVTFRCDPISEHNRLYWYRQTLGQGPEFLTYFQNEAQLEKSRLLSDRFSAERPKGSFSTLEIQRTEQGDSAMYLCASSFGGGRRYEQYFGPGTRLTVT.

This clonotype was seen many times. This chain uses TRBV20-1 with TRBJ2-7; the D gene is possibly TRBD2 (6 bases). V was shortened by 0 bases and J by 2 bases, with 20 bases between the two germline ends. The CDR3 extends over 17 amino acids. Germline loops: CDR1 DFQATT, CDR2 SNEGSKA (reference sequence). The CDR3 DNA follows: TGCAGTGCTAGAGACCTCTCACGGGACTCAGATCCCTACGAGCAGTACTTC. This codes for CSARDLSRDSDPYEQYF.

This clonotype was seen ten or more times. This chain connects TRBV6-6 to TRBJ2-5; TRBD2 aligns across 8 bases. This CDR3 is 15 amino acids long. Germline values: CDR1 MNHNY, CDR2 SVGAGI (reference sequence). With 0 bases clipped from V and 2 bases from J, the junction kept 2 bases outside the gene matches. As DNA, the CDR3 is TGTGCCAGCAGTTACTCCAGCGGGAGACAAGAGACCCAGTACTTC. Encoded protein: CASSYSSGRQETQYF.

This sequence joins TRBV9 and TRBJ1-1, with D unclear. From germline, CDR1 is SGDLS and CDR2 YYNGEE. The CDR3 has 11 residues. Trimming pared 2 bases from V and 7 bases from J, leaving 6 bases between. CDR3 sequence reads: CASSVCFEAFF. As DNA, the CDR3 is TGTGCCAGCAGCGTTTGTTTTGAAGCTTTCTTT.

The table lists this clonotype with a few counts. The rearrangement links TRBV28 to TRBJ1-1; TRBD1 might be the D (5 bases). Trimming took 5 bases from V and 5 from J, leaving 15 bases between them. CDR3 length equals 14 residues. In germline, CDR1 is MDHEN, CDR2 SYDVKM. The CDR3 nucleotides are TGTGCCAGCAGTCCCGACATGGGGCGAACTGAAGCTTTCTTT. Translated: CASSPDMGRTEAFF.

This clonotype was seen many times. V is TRBV3-1 and J is TRBJ1-1, with 8 bases aligning to TRBD1. Looked up from germline, CDR1 is LGHDT and CDR2 is YNNKEL (reference sequence). The CDR3 spans 17 residues. Trimming at V came to 4 bases and at J to 0 bases, leaving 10 bases not matched to a gene. The chain's CDR3 is CASSPGTGLLMNTEAFF. CDR3 sequence (DNA): TGTGCCAGCAGCCCCGGGACAGGTCTTCTTATGAACACTGAAGCTTTCTTT.

The chain uses TRBV7-9 and TRBJ2-2; 10 bases are a match to TRBD2. The germline CDR1 and CDR2 sequences are SEHNR and FQNEAQ (reference sequence). This CDR3 region has 17 residues. The trim removed 7 bases at V and 6 bases at J, leaving 14 bases unmatched. The CDR3: CASKGMSGRARAGELFF. Here the CDR3 DNA reads TGTGCCAGCAAGGGAATGAGCGGGAGGGCCCGGGCCGGGGAGCTGTTTTTT.

This clonotype came up once. The rearrangement uses TRBV19 and TRBJ1-1, with a possible D match to TRBD1 (6 bases). Germline assignment: CDR1 LNHDA and CDR2 SQIVND (reference sequence). Trimming took 5 bases from V and 0 from J, leaving 13 bases between them. CDR3 length: 15 residues. The CDR3, as DNA: TGTGCCAGTAGTCCCGGACAGCTTATGAACACTGAAGCTTTCTTT. Its protein is CASSPGQLMNTEAFF.

The sample holds a few counts of this clonotype. V gene TRBV6-1 combines with J gene TRBJ2-6; D ambiguous. Germline CDR1 and CDR2: MNHNS and SASEGT. The CDR3 is 14 residues long. Trimming cost V 10 bases and J 0 bases, with 10 bases left between them. As DNA, the CDR3 is TGTGCCACCCGAGGAGTCTCTGGGGCCAACGTCCTGACTTTC. Translating it yields CATRGVSGANVLTF.

This clonotype appeared a few times. The chain combines TRBV28 with TRBJ1-5, with D perhaps matching TRBD1 (5 bases). V was cut by 7 bases and J by 4 bases, with 23 bases left in between. Germline values: CDR1 MDHEN, CDR2 SYDVKM. This CDR3 is 17 amino acids long. The CDR3 here is CASNTLKGKAGNQPQHF. The CDR3 DNA is TGTGCCAGCAATACCCTTAAGGGGAAGGCGGGGAATCAGCCCCAGCATTTT.